This T cell receptor (beta chain) was recorded in a study of blood T cell repertoires in COVID-19. Method: immunoSEQ multiplex PCR; TCRdb's copy keeps in-frame clones and lacks some. The top ten hold 5% to 7% of the sample, which has some 70,000 clones, roughly 88% seen once. Germline V lookup: CDR1 MNHEY, CDR2 SMNVEV (reference sequence). Between the trimmed V and J ends, which lost 0 bases and 8 bases, there was a span of 16 bases. The CDR3 extends over 15 amino acids. The TCR originated in a woman in her 70s with acute or convalescent COVID-19. This chain links TRBV27 with TRBJ1-2; D unresolved. The sample consisted of peripheral blood. The CDR3 nucleotides are TGTGCCAGCAGTTTATCCGCGGCCGCCTTGAACGGCTACACCTTC. The encoded protein is CASSLSAAALNGYTF.